Below, 5 T cell receptor beta chains from the same sample are listed, as sequenced in a study of T cells after yellow fever vaccination. TCRdb re-called the 5' RACE reads with MiXCR, one entry per CDR3 protein. The sample has some 500,000 distinct CDR3 sequences, roughly 13% seen once. Material: PBMCs, obtained on the day of the yellow fever booster vaccination. The receptors were sampled from a man aged 30 to 39 who received the YFV17D yellow fever vaccine.

This clonotype has only a few counts. The chain joins TRBV5-5 to TRBJ2-3; tentatively, D is TRBD1 (6 bases). Trimming shortened V by 3 bases and J by 1 base, and 15 bases separated the two germline ends. CDR3 size: 16 residues. The germline V gene encodes CDR1 SGHKS and CDR2 YYEKEE (reference sequence). CDR3 in DNA: TGTGCCAGCAGCTCGCCGCAGGGGCTAGGCACAGATACGCAGTATTTT. It is translated as CASSSPQGLGTDTQYF.

Only a few counts were recorded for this clonotype. The rearrangement links TRBV12-3 or TRBV12-4 to TRBJ1-3; tentative D call: TRBD1 (5 bases). The CDR3 contains 16 residues. V lost 6 bases and J 0 bases, leaving 15 bases between the germline ends. CDR3 DNA sequence: TGTGCCAGCAGCGGACGACAGACGAACTCTGGAAACACCATATATTTT. It encodes CASSGRQTNSGNTIYF.

This clonotype was seen a handful of times. CDR3 DNA: TGTGCCAGCAATCAGGCTCTGGGGACAGATACGCAGTATTTT. Translating gives CASNQALGTDTQYF. V gene TRBV12-3 or TRBV12-4 combines with J gene TRBJ2-3; D call uncertain. The CDR3 extends over 14 amino acids. The V end was cut by 7 bases, the J end by 3 bases, with 14 bases between.

The V and J genes are TRBV12-3 or TRBV12-4 and TRBJ1-5, with D hard to call. The CDR3 runs to 14 residues. V was trimmed by 3 bases and J by 1 base, leaving 7 bases between them. CDR3 nucleotide sequence: TGTGCCAGCAGTTTTACGGACAGCAATCAGCCCCAGCATTTT. It specifies CASSFTDSNQPQHF.

This sequence joins TRBV7-2 and TRBJ2-5; possibly TRBD1 for D (6 bases). Germline V CDR1 and CDR2: SGHTA, FQGNSA. The V and J ends lost 1 base and 5 bases respectively, with 8 bases between them. The CDR3 contains 13 residues. The chain's CDR3 is CASSLGQAETQYF. The CDR3 DNA follows: TGTGCCAGCAGCTTAGGACAGGCGGAGACCCAGTACTTC.